The 30 T cell receptor beta chains listed next were all sequenced from one sample in a study of shared clonotypes between healthy human individuals. TCRdb's table, derived via immunoSEQ multiplex PCR, lists solely in-frame clones and lacks some. The sample holds a few million clones, approximately 94% seen once. Specimen: naive CD4+ T cells sorted from blood. The subset denotes: CD45RA+ positively selected. These TCRs come from a man aged 18 to 29 in good health.

This chain uses TRBV28 with TRBJ1-2; perhaps TRBD1 as D (5 bases). The V end was cut by 6 bases, the J end by 4 bases, with 21 bases between. This CDR3 contains 16 residues. Germline V lookup: CDR1 MDHEN, CDR2 SYDVKM. CDR3 sequence: CASSDPSLQGSYGYTF. The CDR3 bases are TGTGCCAGCAGCGATCCAAGTCTTCAGGGATCCTATGGCTACACCTTC.

The V call is TRBV5-1, the J call TRBJ1-2; 10 bases fit TRBD1. CDR3 length: 15 amino acids. The V and J ends lost 4 bases and 4 bases, in that order; junction bases with no gene match: 7. Germline lookup yields CDR1 SGHRS and CDR2 YFSETQ. This CDR3 reads CASSAGTGDVYGYTF. Written as DNA, the CDR3 is TGCGCCAGCAGCGCCGGGACAGGGGACGTCTATGGCTACACCTTC. The full variable domain, in which reference TRBV5-1 and TRBJ1-2 provide the parts outside the CDR3, is KAGVTQTPRYLIKTRGQQVTLSCSPISGHRSVSWYQQTPGQGLQFLFEYFSETQRNKGNFPGRFSGRQFSNSRSEMNVSTLELGDSALYLCASSAGTGDVYGYTFGSGTRLTVV.

This sequence joins TRBV11-3 and TRBJ2-5; D possibly corresponds to TRBD1 (6 bases). Germline assignment: CDR1 SGHNT and CDR2 YENEEA. Trimming left V 8 bases short and J 11 bases short, with 15 bases between. The CDR3 is 11 amino acids. In DNA form, the CDR3 reads TGTGCCAGCGGCATGGGGACATCGCAGTACTTC. This codes for CASGMGTSQYF.

The table lists this clone with a count of one. The V call is TRBV19, the J call TRBJ2-2; 9 bases fit TRBD1. CDR1 and CDR2 (germline): LNHDA, SQIVND (reference sequence). Trimming at V came to 3 bases and at J to 9 bases, leaving 5 bases not matched to a gene. This CDR3 comprises 14 residues. CDR3 region: CASSMGQGFRELFF. DNA of the CDR3: TGTGCCAGTAGTATGGGACAGGGTTTCAGGGAGCTGTTTTTT.

This clone was recorded a few times. This chain connects TRBV7-9 to TRBJ1-4; 9 bases agree with TRBD1. The V and J ends lost 5 bases and 6 bases, in that order; junction bases with no gene match: 4. CDR3 length equals 14 residues. The germline CDR1 and CDR2 sequences are SEHNR and FQNEAQ (reference sequence). This CDR3 is CASSVGTGYEKLFF. The CDR3 nucleotides read TGTGCCAGCAGCGTTGGGACAGGGTATGAAAAACTGTTTTTT. The whole variable domain, remainder taken from reference TRBV7-9 and TRBJ1-4, is DTGVSQNPRHKITKRGQNVTFRCDPISEHNRLYWYRQTLGQGPEFLTYFQNEAQLEKSRLLSDRFSAERPKGSFSTLEIQRTEQGDSAMYLCASSVGTGYEKLFFGSGTQLSVL.

The V gene is TRBV6-5, the J gene TRBJ2-4; 9 bases agree with TRBD1. Trimming at V came to 2 bases and at J to 5 bases, leaving 1 base not matched to a gene. The CDR3 has 14 amino acids. From germline, CDR1 is MNHEY and CDR2 SVGAGI. CDR3 protein: CASSYRTGENIQYF. In nucleotides, the CDR3 is TGTGCCAGCAGTTACAGGACAGGGGAAAACATTCAGTACTTC.

This chain links TRBV27 with TRBJ1-6; D is uncertain. The CDR3 is 20 amino acids. Looked up from germline, CDR1 is MNHEY and CDR2 is SMNVEV (reference sequence). Deletions cut 2 bases from V and 0 bases from J, with 20 bases between. CDR3 region: CASSLNGRSRPSSYNSPLHF. The CDR3 DNA sequence: TGTGCCAGCAGTTTAAATGGTCGGAGCAGACCTAGCTCCTATAATTCACCCCTCCACTTT.

Regarding this clone: The same CDR3 arises from other DNA sequences in this sample as well. The chain carries TRBV6-1 and TRBJ1-1, with 8 bases fitting TRBD1. Unmatched junction bases numbered 5, after V lost 5 bases and J lost 3 bases. The germline V gene has CDR1 MNHNS and CDR2 SASEGT. The CDR3 has 14 amino acids. The chain's CDR3 is CASSWTGTYTEAFF. As DNA, the CDR3 is TGTGCCAGCAGTTGGACAGGGACCTACACTGAAGCTTTCTTT.

The chain recombines TRBV4-3 with TRBJ2-6, with 7 bases aligning to TRBD1. The CDR3 sequence is 17 residues long. Germline trimming cut 5 bases from V and 0 bases from J; bases unmatched to any gene: 7. The germline gives CDR1 LGHNA, CDR2 YSLEER. CDR3 region: CASSLEQGHSGANVLTF. The CDR3 DNA follows: TGCGCCAGCAGCTTGGAACAGGGGCACTCTGGGGCCAACGTCCTGACTTTC.

A single count supports this clone. The rearrangement uses TRBV5-4 and TRBJ2-6; TRBD1 is a possible D gene (5 bases). This CDR3 is built from 18 residues. The V end lost 0 bases, the J end lost 0 bases, and 13 bases lay between the germline ends. Germline V CDR1 and CDR2: SGHNT, YYREEE (reference sequence). The CDR3 DNA sequence: TGTGCCAGCAGCTTGGCACAGGTCTCTCCCTCTGGGGCCAACGTCCTGACTTTC. Amino acid sequence: CASSLAQVSPSGANVLTF.

The chain has TRBV7-9 and TRBJ1-1; D might be TRBD1 (6 bases). V was clipped by 3 bases and J by 1 base, with 9 bases between them. Germline V gene lookup returns CDR1 SEHNR and CDR2 FQNEAQ (reference sequence). The length of the CDR3 is 14 residues. The CDR3 nucleotides are TGTGCCAGCAGCTTGACACAGGGGAACACTGAAGCTTTCTTT. Protein product: CASSLTQGNTEAFF.

This clone showed up just once. As DNA, the CDR3 is TGTGCCAGCAGTGTTACGGATACTAATGAAAAACTGTTTTTT. As protein: CASSVTDTNEKLFF. The rearrangement uses TRBV6-1 and TRBJ1-4; D remains unclear. Germline values: CDR1 MNHNS, CDR2 SASEGT. The CDR3 is 14 amino acids. V lost 4 bases, J lost 2 bases, and 8 bases lay in between.

The V and J genes are TRBV19 and TRBJ2-1, with D possibly TRBD2 on 5 matching bases. Per the germline V gene, CDR1 is LNHDA and CDR2 is SQIVND (reference sequence). The CDR3 runs 13 residues. Between the trimmed V and J ends, which lost 4 bases and 6 bases, there was a span of 10 bases. This CDR3 is CASSRPGFNEQFF. Written as DNA, the CDR3 is TGTGCCAGTAGTAGGCCGGGGTTCAATGAGCAGTTCTTC.

The V and J genes are TRBV11-2 and TRBJ2-7; D perhaps matches TRBD2 (6 bases). The V gene lost 4 bases and the J gene lost 4 bases, with 11 bases spanning the gap. The CDR3 has 13 residues. Per germline, CDR1 SGHAT and CDR2 FQNNGV. The CDR3, as DNA: TGTGCCAGCAGCTCGGGCGGAGGGTACGAGCAGTACTTC. It is translated as CASSSGGGYEQYF.

The J gene is TRBJ1-4, the V gene TRBV5-1; possibly TRBD1 for D (5 bases). CDR1 SGHRS and CDR2 YFSETQ come from the germline V gene. There are 16 residues in the CDR3. Trimming removed 3 bases at V and 4 bases at J, with 16 bases between. The CDR3, as DNA: TGCGCCAGCAGCTCCGGGACGGAGCTTTTTAATGAAAAACTGTTTTTT. It codes for CASSSGTELFNEKLFF.

The chain has TRBV6-1 and TRBJ2-7; 7 positions match TRBD1. CDR1 is MNHNS and CDR2 is SASEGT in the germline V gene. This CDR3 region has 14 residues. V trimming: 4 bases; J trimming: 0 bases; junction bases outside the gene matches: 3. The CDR3 DNA sequence: TGTGCCAGCAGTGGCCGGGACAGCTCCTACGAGCAGTACTTC. As protein: CASSGRDSSYEQYF.

Regarding this clone: Other DNA sequences in this sample translate to the same CDR3. The V call is TRBV6-5, the J call TRBJ2-1; perhaps TRBD2 as D (6 bases). Germline V gene lookup returns CDR1 MNHEY and CDR2 SVGAGI. This CDR3 has 12 amino acids. The V end was cut by 6 bases, the J end by 8 bases, with 11 bases between. CDR3 nucleotides: TGTGCCAGCAGCCGAGGAGGGTATGAGCAGTTCTTC. It yields the protein CASSRGGYEQFF.

The V gene is TRBV6-1, the J gene TRBJ1-4; possibly TRBD1 for D (5 bases). V lost 4 bases and J 0 bases, leaving 9 bases between the germline ends. The germline CDR1 and CDR2 sequences are MNHNS and SASEGT. The CDR3 consists of 15 residues. The CDR3 sequence is CASSGGTATNEKLFF. DNA for the CDR3: TGTGCCAGCAGTGGGGGGACGGCAACTAATGAAAAACTGTTTTTT.

V usage is TRBV7-2 and J usage is TRBJ2-5; 10 positions match TRBD2. This CDR3 contains 15 residues. The V segment lost 4 bases and the J segment 7 bases; nucleotides outside the gene matches: 9. CDR1 SGHTA and CDR2 FQGNSA come from the germline V gene. The chain's CDR3 is CASSSSGTSATTQYF. CDR3 DNA sequence: TGTGCCAGCAGCTCATCCGGGACTAGCGCTACGACCCAGTACTTC.

The chain combines TRBV7-2 with TRBJ1-1; D is possibly TRBD1 (5 bases). The CDR3 is 15 amino acids. Between the trimmed V and J ends, which lost 5 bases and 2 bases, there was a span of 15 bases. Germline V lookup: CDR1 SGHTA, CDR2 FQGNSA. The chain's CDR3 is CASSLGRTSNTEAFF. The CDR3 bases are TGTGCCAGCAGCCTGGGACGGACTTCAAACACTGAAGCTTTCTTT.

This chain connects TRBV10-2 to TRBJ2-3, with D perhaps TRBD1 (5 bases). This CDR3 comprises 16 residues. V gave up 2 bases and J gave up 0 bases, with 12 bases separating them. Germline V lookup: CDR1 WSHSY, CDR2 SAAADI. CDR3 nucleotides: TGCGCCAGCAGTGAGAGGCCTGCAGGGAGCACAGATACGCAGTATTTT. It codes for CASSERPAGSTDTQYF.

The chain uses TRBV2 and TRBJ1-6, with D maybe TRBD1 (5 bases). The CDR3 has 17 residues. V was shortened by 3 bases and J by 0 bases, with 12 bases between the two germline ends. Germline CDR1 and CDR2: SNHLY and FYNNEI. In DNA form, the CDR3 reads TGTGCCAGCAGTGATGGGGGGGGGAGCTCCTATAATTCACCCCTCCACTTT. Residues: CASSDGGGSSYNSPLHF.

The chain links TRBV6-5 to TRBJ1-4; D gene ambiguous. This CDR3 comprises 13 residues. V was cut by 5 bases and J by 6 bases, with 10 bases left in between. The germline gives CDR1 MNHEY, CDR2 SVGAGI. CDR3 sequence (DNA): TGTGCCAGCAGTATAGGACGGTATGAAAAACTGTTTTTT. This encodes CASSIGRYEKLFF.

This clone was picked up a small number of times. V and J are TRBV16 and TRBJ1-5; D is unclear. The V end lost 2 bases, the J end lost 1 base, and 6 bases lay between the germline ends. The CDR3 runs to 14 residues. Germline V CDR1 and CDR2: KGHSY, FQNENV. The CDR3 bases are TGTGCCAGCAGCCAAACGGAAAGCAATCAGCCCCAGCATTTT. This translates into CASSQTESNQPQHF.

This chain connects TRBV28 to TRBJ1-3, with D possibly matching TRBD1 (5 bases). V was shortened by 8 bases and J by 0 bases, with 20 bases between the two germline ends. Germline V gene sequence: CDR1 MDHEN, CDR2 SYDVKM. This CDR3 has 17 amino acids. CDR3 bases: TGTGCCAGCCGAGAGGGGATCGAAAGAAACTCTGGAAACACCATATATTTT. Translating it yields CASREGIERNSGNTIYF.

V usage is TRBV6-5 and J usage is TRBJ2-7; TRBD1 matches at 8 bases. The CDR3 covers 13 residues. Germline trimming cut 6 bases from V and 6 bases from J; bases unmatched to any gene: 7. The germline V gene encodes CDR1 MNHEY and CDR2 SVGAGI. CDR3 DNA sequence: TGTGCCAGCAGCCGGACAGGGATGGGCGAGCAGTACTTC. It encodes CASSRTGMGEQYF.

The chain recombines TRBV5-1 with TRBJ2-1; 7 bases fit TRBD2. The CDR3 extends over 14 amino acids. With 2 bases clipped from V and 6 bases from J, the junction kept 5 bases outside the gene matches. CDR1 is SGHRS and CDR2 is YFSETQ in the germline V gene. CDR3 nucleotide sequence: TGCGCCAGCAGCTTAGTGGGGGGGAGCAATGAGCAGTTCTTC. This gives the protein CASSLVGGSNEQFF.

Regarding this clone: The same CDR3 arises from other DNA sequences in this sample as well. The CDR3 nucleotides are TGCGCCAGCAGCTTGGGCAGGGAGAACACCGGGGAGCTGTTTTTT. This encodes CASSLGRENTGELFF. V and J are TRBV5-1 and TRBJ2-2; perhaps TRBD1 as D (5 bases). Germline assignment: CDR1 SGHRS and CDR2 YFSETQ. The CDR3 has 15 amino acids. V gave up 0 bases and J gave up 1 base, with 7 bases separating them. The complete variable domain, with remaining parts taken from reference TRBV5-1 and TRBJ2-2, reads KAGVTQTPRYLIKTRGQQVTLSCSPISGHRSVSWYQQTPGQGLQFLFEYFSETQRNKGNFPGRFSGRQFSNSRSEMNVSTLELGDSALYLCASSLGRENTGELFFGEGSRLTVL.

The chain recombines TRBV7-6 with TRBJ2-1; D is unresolved. The germline V gene has CDR1 SGHVS and CDR2 FNYEAQ. The length of the CDR3 is 16 residues. Trimming removed 4 bases at V and 1 base at J, with 14 bases between. The CDR3 loop is CASSSFKTGSYNEQFF. In nucleotides, the CDR3 is TGTGCCAGCAGCTCCTTCAAGACCGGATCCTACAATGAGCAGTTCTTC.

V gene TRBV4-1 combines with J gene TRBJ1-5, with TRBD1 matching over 8 bases. This CDR3 has 17 residues. V lost 3 bases, J lost 1 base, and 8 bases stayed unmatched. The V gene's germline CDR1 is MGHRA and CDR2 YSYEKL. The CDR3 loop reads CASSHGTGGSSNQPQHF. For the CDR3, the DNA is TGCGCCAGCAGCCATGGGACAGGTGGATCGAGCAATCAGCCCCAGCATTTT.